The 24 T cell receptor beta chains below were found in one sample sequenced in a study of cytomegalovirus exposure and HLA in healthy donors. The PCR was carried out with 60 Vbeta primers and 13 Jbeta primers. Assay used: immunoSEQ multiplex PCR; TCRdb lists only in-frame clones, some missing. The table shows fewer than 200,000 clones, with roughly an eighth occurring only once. The sample comprised PBMCs. The receptors were sampled from a man aged 50-60 years in good health and CMV-seropositive.

This clone was seen more than once but under ten times. The CDR3 coding sequence is TGTGCCAGCAGTTCATACAGGGGGACTAATGAAAAACTGTTTTTT. Its protein is CASSSYRGTNEKLFF. This rearrangement joins TRBV6-1 to TRBJ1-4, with 8 nucleotides matching TRBD1. After removal of 5 bases from V and 2 bases from J, the junction contained 4 bases not matched to a gene. The V gene's germline CDR1 is MNHNS and CDR2 SASEGT. CDR3 size: 15 residues.

V and J are TRBV4-1 and TRBJ2-5, with D tentatively TRBD2 (6 bases). The CDR3 totals 14 residues. Germline CDR1 reads MGHRA; CDR2 reads YSYEKL. V lost 0 bases, J lost 4 bases, and 9 bases lay in between. This CDR3 reads CASSQDQGGETQYF. The DNA of the CDR3 is TGCGCCAGCAGCCAAGATCAGGGAGGAGAGACCCAGTACTTC.

The chain combines TRBV29-1 with TRBJ1-5, with D unresolved. Per germline, CDR1 SQVTM and CDR2 ANQGSEA. This CDR3 contains 12 residues. Trimming took 4 bases from V and 9 from J, leaving 13 bases between them. The CDR3 nucleotides read TGCAGCGTTGTTTTCGGCGCGGGGCCCCAGCATTTT. This gives the protein CSVVFGAGPQHF.

The chain links TRBV9 to TRBJ1-1; D is possibly TRBD1 (6 bases). The CDR3 has 13 amino acids. Trimming took off 0 bases at V and 4 bases at J, with 7 bases between the two ends. Germline V gene sequence: CDR1 SGDLS, CDR2 YYNGEE. CDR3 sequence: CASSVVRGTEAFF. In DNA, the CDR3 is TGTGCCAGCAGCGTAGTCAGGGGCACTGAAGCTTTCTTT.

This clone was observed a few times. The rearrangement joins TRBV7-9 to TRBJ2-6; TRBD1 matches at 10 bases. There are 19 residues in the CDR3. V lost 4 bases and J lost 1; bases outside the gene matches: 10. Germline values: CDR1 SEHNR, CDR2 FQNEAQ (reference sequence). The CDR3 loop is CASSSPGQGRGSGANVLTF. In DNA form, the CDR3 reads TGTGCCAGCAGCTCCCCGGGACAGGGGAGGGGGTCTGGGGCCAACGTCCTGACTTTC. Variable domain in full (rest from reference TRBV7-9 and TRBJ2-6): DTGVSQNPRHKITKRGQNVTFRCDPISEHNRLYWYRQTLGQGPEFLTYFQNEAQLEKSRLLSDRFSAERPKGSFSTLEIQRTEQGDSAMYLCASSSPGQGRGSGANVLTFGAGSRLTVL.

V is TRBV9 and J is TRBJ2-1, with 9 bases matching TRBD1. Losses at the gene ends were 1 base for V and 3 bases for J; bases not matched to a gene: 5. The CDR3 runs to 16 residues. Germline values: CDR1 SGDLS, CDR2 YYNGEE. In DNA form, the CDR3 reads TGTGCCAGCAGCGTAAGCCCGGACAGGGGCTACAATGAGCAGTTCTTC. As protein: CASSVSPDRGYNEQFF.

V usage is TRBV7-2 and J usage is TRBJ1-2, with a possible D match to TRBD1 (6 bases). Germline CDR1 reads SGHTA; CDR2 reads FQGNSA. This CDR3 comprises 16 residues. The germline V and J ends were trimmed by 1 base and 2 bases, with 14 bases remaining between them. In nucleotides, the CDR3 is TGTGCCAGCAGCTTAGTGGCCGGGACACCAAACTATGGCTACACCTTC. Its protein product is CASSLVAGTPNYGYTF.

As concerns this clone: One end of the junction is discordant with germline, which a read error may explain. The chain couples TRBV6-5 to TRBJ1-1; D call uncertain. Germline loops: CDR1 MNHEY, CDR2 SVGAGI. CDR3 length: 13 amino acids. The CDR3 spells CAGSPYLNTEAFF. The CDR3, as DNA: TGTGCCGGCAGTCCGTACTTGAACACTGAAGCTTTCTTT.

V is TRBV5-4 and J is TRBJ2-5, with TRBD2 matching over 13 bases. This CDR3 region has 18 residues. After removal of 7 bases from V and 1 base from J, the junction contained 13 bases not matched to a gene. Germline CDR1 reads SGHNT; CDR2 reads YYREEE (reference sequence). DNA of the CDR3: TGTGCCAGCTCCCGGGGGAGGGGACTAGCGGGGTCCCAAGAGACCCAGTACTTC. Translating gives CASSRGRGLAGSQETQYF.

This clone was seen a few times. The chain carries TRBV6-5 and TRBJ2-3, with TRBD1 matching over 8 bases. The CDR3 extends over 15 amino acids. Germline loops: CDR1 MNHEY, CDR2 SVGAGI. Losses at the gene ends were 3 bases for V and 4 bases for J; bases not matched to a gene: 6. The CDR3 protein is CASSYIRGRADTQYF. The DNA of the CDR3 is TGTGCCAGCAGTTATATCAGGGGGCGCGCAGATACGCAGTATTTT.

There are a few counts of this clone. The chain links TRBV5-1 to TRBJ1-2, with D perhaps TRBD1 (5 bases). The CDR3 has 15 residues. V was clipped by 0 bases and J by 2 bases, with 11 bases between them. CDR1 and CDR2 from the germline V gene are SGHRS and YFSETQ. CDR3 coding DNA: TGCGCCAGCAGCTTGGTCGACAGCCGGAACTATGGCTACACCTTC. Amino acid sequence: CASSLVDSRNYGYTF. Full variable domain (rest looked up from reference TRBV5-1 and TRBJ1-2): KAGVTQTPRYLIKTRGQQVTLSCSPISGHRSVSWYQQTPGQGLQFLFEYFSETQRNKGNFPGRFSGRQFSNSRSEMNVSTLELGDSALYLCASSLVDSRNYGYTFGSGTRLTVV.

The rearrangement uses TRBV2 and TRBJ2-2; a possible D gene is TRBD2 (6 bases). Germline loops: CDR1 SNHLY, CDR2 FYNNEI. The CDR3 contains 14 residues. With 7 bases removed from V and 6 bases from J, the gap between germline ends came to 15 bases. The CDR3 DNA is TGTGCCAGCAAGGGACTCTCCGGACCCGGGGAGCTGTTTTTT. Protein sequence: CASKGLSGPGELFF.

This clone came up a few times. The chain is built from TRBV11-3 and TRBJ2-5, with TRBD1 matching over 8 bases. V shed 4 bases, J shed 5 bases, and the junction held 9 bases outside the gene matches. CDR1 is SGHNT and CDR2 is YENEEA in the germline V gene. This CDR3 is built from 15 residues. The CDR3 DNA reads TGTGCCAGCAGCTCCCAAGACAGGGGTCACGAGACCCAGTACTTC. It encodes CASSSQDRGHETQYF. The variable domain in full, completed from reference TRBV11-3 and TRBJ2-5, reads EAGVVQSPRYKIIEKKQPVAFWCNPISGHNTLYWYLQNLGQGPELLIRYENEEAVDDSQLPKDRFSAERLKGVDSTLKIQPAELGDSAVYLCASSSQDRGHETQYFGPGTRLLVL.

The rearrangement uses TRBV5-1 and TRBJ1-6; D perhaps matches TRBD1 (5 bases). The CDR3 extends over 14 amino acids. V lost 5 bases and J lost 4, with 10 bases in between. In germline, CDR1 is SGHRS, CDR2 YFSETQ. The CDR3 sequence is CASSGGVYNSPLHF. DNA for the CDR3: TGCGCCAGCAGTGGGGGGGTTTATAATTCACCCCTCCACTTT.

This clone occurred a few times. The CDR3 sequence is CASRRGTSGFAGELFF. CDR3 sequence (DNA): TGTGCCAGCAGAAGGGGGACTAGCGGGTTCGCCGGGGAGCTGTTTTTT. The rearrangement joins TRBV28 to TRBJ2-2; 12 bases map to TRBD2. Per germline, CDR1 MDHEN and CDR2 SYDVKM. The J segment lost 6 bases and the V segment lost 6 bases, leaving 8 bases of the junction unmatched. The CDR3 runs 16 residues.

This clone was seen more than once but under ten times. The V call is TRBV30, the J call TRBJ2-3; 8 bases map to TRBD1. Germline trimming cut 2 bases from V and 4 bases from J; bases unmatched to any gene: 5. The CDR3 sequence is 14 residues long. CDR1 is GTSNPN and CDR2 is SVGIG in the germline V gene (reference sequence). The CDR3 DNA is TGTGCCTGGAGTTTCTCGGGACAGGCAGATACGCAGTATTTT. Its translation: CAWSFSGQADTQYF.

The chain uses TRBV5-4 and TRBJ2-1; 15 bases map to TRBD2. Trimming removed 4 bases from V and 7 bases from J; junction bases left unmatched: 6. The CDR3 totals 16 residues. CDR1 SGHNT and CDR2 YYREEE come from the germline V gene (reference sequence). The CDR3 loop is CASSGTSGGQVNEQFF. CDR3 nucleotides: TGTGCCAGCAGCGGGACTAGCGGGGGGCAGGTTAATGAGCAGTTCTTC.

The chain is built from TRBV9 and TRBJ2-2; a possible D gene is TRBD1 (6 bases). V was trimmed by 4 bases and J by 1 base, leaving 17 bases between them. Germline values: CDR1 SGDLS, CDR2 YYNGEE. This CDR3 is built from 17 residues. The DNA of the CDR3 is TGTGCCAGCAGCATAAAGGGGGTAGAGGGGAACACCGGGGAGCTGTTTTTT. This sequence encodes CASSIKGVEGNTGELFF.

J is TRBJ2-1 and V is TRBV5-4, with D unresolved. The germline V and J ends were trimmed by 1 base and 6 bases, with 5 bases remaining between them. Looked up from germline, CDR1 is SGHNT and CDR2 is YYREEE (reference sequence). This CDR3 comprises 12 residues. This chain's CDR3 is CASSLTGNEQFF. DNA for the CDR3: TGTGCCAGCAGCTTGACGGGCAATGAGCAGTTCTTC.

This clone showed up just a few times. The CDR3 coding sequence is TGTGCCAGCAGTTACCGCAGGGGGGATACTAATCAGCCCCAGCATTTT. Protein: CASSYRRGDTNQPQHF. This chain links TRBV6-6 with TRBJ1-5, with TRBD1 identical over 7 bases. Germline CDR1 reads MNHNY; CDR2 reads SVGAGI (reference sequence). J gave up 4 bases and V 2 bases, and 8 bases lay outside the gene matches. The CDR3 runs to 16 residues.

This clone came up a few times. This chain joins TRBV29-1 and TRBJ1-2; TRBD1 is a possible D gene (6 bases). CDR3 size: 12 residues. Germline values: CDR1 SQVTM, CDR2 ANQGSEA. V gave up 7 bases and J gave up 7 bases, with 16 bases separating them. The CDR3 coding sequence is TGCAGCGCCTCCGGGACACCCGTTGGCTACACCTTC. Amino acid sequence: CSASGTPVGYTF. The full variable domain, in which reference TRBV29-1 and TRBJ1-2 provide the parts outside the CDR3, is SAVISQKPSRDICQRGTSLTIQCQVDSQVTMMFWYRQQPGQSLTLIATANQGSEATYESGFVIDKFPISRPNLTFSTLTVSNMSPEDSSIYLCSASGTPVGYTFGSGTRLTVV.

The chain couples TRBV29-1 to TRBJ2-7, with D possibly TRBD1 on 6 matching bases. This CDR3 contains 13 residues. CDR1 is SQVTM and CDR2 is ANQGSEA in the germline V gene. Between the trimmed V and J ends, which lost 7 bases and 6 bases, there was a span of 19 bases. The CDR3 DNA follows: TGCAGCGCTAAGAAAGGGGGATACGGCGAGCAGTACTTC. Amino acids: CSAKKGGYGEQYF.

Only a few counts were recorded for this clone. The same CDR3 is also encoded by other DNA sequences in this sample. V usage is TRBV5-1 and J usage is TRBJ2-7; 7 nucleotides agree with TRBD2. The CDR3 covers 14 residues. The germline CDR1 and CDR2 sequences are SGHRS and YFSETQ. The V segment lost 4 bases and the J segment 0 bases; nucleotides outside the gene matches: 4. CDR3 amino acids: CASSRTGGSYEQYF. The CDR3 coding sequence is TGCGCCAGCAGCCGGACGGGGGGCTCCTACGAGCAGTACTTC.

This rearrangement joins TRBV6-1 to TRBJ2-4; tentatively, D is TRBD1 (6 bases). Germline V gives CDR1 MNHNS, CDR2 SASEGT. Trimming cost V 9 bases and J 7 bases, with 16 bases left between them. This CDR3 comprises 13 residues. DNA for the CDR3: TGTGCCAGTTCAGACAGGCCCGGGAACATTCAGTACTTC. Residues: CASSDRPGNIQYF.